What follows describes a single T cell receptor beta chain. The CDR3 length is 13 residues. Germline values: CDR1 SGHNT, CDR2 YYREEE (reference sequence). V gave up 3 bases and J gave up 1 base, with 8 bases separating them. TCRdb's copy holds only in-frame clones and misses some; the assay was immunoSEQ multiplex PCR. Of tens of thousands of clones listed, approximately 88% are singletons. The data originate from a study of blood T cell repertoires in COVID-19. Study overall: Acute and convalescent COVID-19 samples came from the United States, Italy and Spain.

The chain combines TRBV5-4 with TRBJ2-7, with D possibly being TRBD2 (6 bases). Material: peripheral blood. This receptor was obtained from a human donor with active COVID-19. The donor label of this sample is uncertain. The CDR3 DNA is TGTGCCAGCAGCTCTAGCGCTTCCTACGAGCAGTACTTC. Protein sequence: CASSSSASYEQYF.